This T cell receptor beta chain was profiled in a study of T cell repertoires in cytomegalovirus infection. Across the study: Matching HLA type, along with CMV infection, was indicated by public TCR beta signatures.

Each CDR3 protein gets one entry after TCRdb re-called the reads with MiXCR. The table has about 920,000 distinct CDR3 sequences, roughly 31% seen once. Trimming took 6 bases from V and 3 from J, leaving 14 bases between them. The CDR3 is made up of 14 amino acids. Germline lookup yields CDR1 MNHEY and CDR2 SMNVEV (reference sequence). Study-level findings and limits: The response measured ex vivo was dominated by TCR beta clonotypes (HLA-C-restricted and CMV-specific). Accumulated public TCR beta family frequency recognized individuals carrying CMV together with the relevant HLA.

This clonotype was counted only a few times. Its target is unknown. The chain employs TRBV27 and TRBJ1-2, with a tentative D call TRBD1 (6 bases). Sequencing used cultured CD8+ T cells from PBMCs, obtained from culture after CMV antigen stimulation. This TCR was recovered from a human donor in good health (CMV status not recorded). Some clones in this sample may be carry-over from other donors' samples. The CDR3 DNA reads TGTGCCAGCAGGCCGCAGGGGCACTACTATGGCTACACCTTC. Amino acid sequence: CASRPQGHYYGYTF.